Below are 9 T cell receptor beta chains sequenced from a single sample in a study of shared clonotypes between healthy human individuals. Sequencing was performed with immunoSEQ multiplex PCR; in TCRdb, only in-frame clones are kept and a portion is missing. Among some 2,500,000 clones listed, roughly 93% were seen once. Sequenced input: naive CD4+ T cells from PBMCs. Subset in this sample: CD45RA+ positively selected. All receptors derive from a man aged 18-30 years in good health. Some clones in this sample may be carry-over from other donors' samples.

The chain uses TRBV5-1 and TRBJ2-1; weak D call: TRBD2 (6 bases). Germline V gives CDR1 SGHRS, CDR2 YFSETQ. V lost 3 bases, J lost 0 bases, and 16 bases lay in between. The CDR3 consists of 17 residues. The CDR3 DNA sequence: TGCGCCAGCAGCTGGGTGGTGGGAGGTCACTCCTACAATGAGCAGTTCTTC. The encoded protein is CASSWVVGGHSYNEQFF.

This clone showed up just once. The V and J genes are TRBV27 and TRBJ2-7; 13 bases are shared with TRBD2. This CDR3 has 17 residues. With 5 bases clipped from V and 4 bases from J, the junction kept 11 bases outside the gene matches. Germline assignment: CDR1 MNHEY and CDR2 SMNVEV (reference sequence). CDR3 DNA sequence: TGTGCCAGCAGTCACCGGACTAGCGGGAGTTTTTTGTACGAGCAGTACTTC. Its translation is CASSHRTSGSFLYEQYF.

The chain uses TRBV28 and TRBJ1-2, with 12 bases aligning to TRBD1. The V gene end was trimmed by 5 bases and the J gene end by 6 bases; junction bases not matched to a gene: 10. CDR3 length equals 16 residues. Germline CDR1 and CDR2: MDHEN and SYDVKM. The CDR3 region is CASSPGTGGAIHGYTF. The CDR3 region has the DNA TGTGCCAGCAGTCCCGGGACAGGGGGCGCGATACATGGCTACACCTTC.

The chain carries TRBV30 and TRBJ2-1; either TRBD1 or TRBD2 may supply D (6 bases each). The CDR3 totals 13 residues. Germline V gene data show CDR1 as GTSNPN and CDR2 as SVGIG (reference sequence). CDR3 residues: CAGAGSSYNEQFF. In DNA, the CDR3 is TGTGCGGGGGCCGGGAGCTCCTACAATGAGCAGTTCTTC.

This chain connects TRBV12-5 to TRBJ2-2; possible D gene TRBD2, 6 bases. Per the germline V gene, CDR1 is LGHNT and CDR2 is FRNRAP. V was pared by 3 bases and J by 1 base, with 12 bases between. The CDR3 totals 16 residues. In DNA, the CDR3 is TGTGCTAGTGGTTTCGGAGGGCTTAAGAACACCGGGGAGCTGTTTTTT. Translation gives CASGFGGLKNTGELFF.

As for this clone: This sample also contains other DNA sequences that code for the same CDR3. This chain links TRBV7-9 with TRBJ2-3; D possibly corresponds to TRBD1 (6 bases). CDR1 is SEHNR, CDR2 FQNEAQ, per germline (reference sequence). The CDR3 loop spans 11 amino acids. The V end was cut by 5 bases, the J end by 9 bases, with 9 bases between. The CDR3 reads CASSPQGTQYF. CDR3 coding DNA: TGTGCCAGCAGCCCACAGGGCACGCAGTATTTT.

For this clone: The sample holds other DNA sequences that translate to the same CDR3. The CDR3 DNA sequence: TGTGCCTGGAGTGTAAGCCGGACCGCGAACACCGGGGAGCTGTTTTTT. The encoded protein is CAWSVSRTANTGELFF. This chain links TRBV30 with TRBJ2-2; no firm D call. The germline gives CDR1 GTSNPN, CDR2 SVGIG (reference sequence). V gave up 0 bases and J gave up 0 bases, with 11 bases separating them. This CDR3 spans 16 amino acids.

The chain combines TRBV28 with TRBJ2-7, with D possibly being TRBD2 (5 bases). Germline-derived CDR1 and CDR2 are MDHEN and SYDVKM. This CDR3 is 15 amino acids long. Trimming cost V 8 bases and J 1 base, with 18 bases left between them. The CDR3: CASLSRGRVSYEQYF. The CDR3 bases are TGTGCCAGCCTCTCCCGCGGGCGGGTTTCCTACGAGCAGTACTTC. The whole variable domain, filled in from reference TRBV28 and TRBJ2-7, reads DVKVTQSSRYLVKRTGEKVFLECVQDMDHENMFWYRQDPGLGLRLIYFSYDVKMKEKGDIPEGYSVSREKKERFSLILESASTNQTSMYLCASLSRGRVSYEQYFGPGTRLTVT.

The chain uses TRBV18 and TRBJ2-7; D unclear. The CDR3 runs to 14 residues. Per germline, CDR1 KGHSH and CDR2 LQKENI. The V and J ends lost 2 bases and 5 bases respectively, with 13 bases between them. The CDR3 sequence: CASSPAAPVNEQYF. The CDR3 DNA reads TGTGCCAGCTCACCAGCGGCCCCAGTAAACGAGCAGTACTTC.